Listed below are T cell receptor beta chains from one sample, sequenced in a study of T cell changes during pregnancy in multiple sclerosis. Method: immunoSEQ multiplex PCR; TCRdb's copy keeps in-frame clones and lacks some. The data hold 50,000 to 80,000 clones, with 80% to 95% observed a single time. The material sequenced was peripheral blood, taken in the second trimester of pregnancy. Source of these receptors: a female donor with multiple sclerosis, enrolled in a pregnancy study. Both conserved end residues are part of each CDR3. The D gene is left open where the match is weak. Some rows have no size entry. The others give once, few or many, or a class for an expanded clone.

J gene: TRBJ2-7
V gene: TRBV28
D gene: TRBD2
clone size: NA
CDR3 DNA: TGTGCCAGCAGTTTACCGGGAGGGTCCTACGAGCAGTACTTC
CDR3 protein: CASSLPGGSYEQYF

J gene: TRBJ2-2
V gene: TRBV4-3
D gene: NA
clone size: NA
CDR3 DNA: TGCGCCAGCAGCCAAGATCTCTGGGCGGGCCCCGCGGGAACCGGGGAGCTGTTTTTT
CDR3 protein: CASSQDLWAGPAGTGELFF

J gene: TRBJ1-1
V gene: TRBV7-3
D gene: NA
clone size: once
CDR3 DNA: TGTGCCAGCAGCTTATTAAGGGGGAACACTGAAGCTTTCTTT
CDR3 protein: CASSLLRGNTEAFF

J gene: TRBJ2-1
V gene: TRBV6-4
D gene: NA
clone size: NA
CDR3 DNA: TGTGCCAGCAGTTTCAGGGAAGGCGAGCAGTTCTTC
CDR3 protein: CASSFREGEQFF

J gene: TRBJ2-1
V gene: TRBV4-1
D gene: NA
clone size: NA
CDR3 DNA: TGCGCCAGCAGCCCTCGTAGCGAGAATGAGCAGTTCTTC
CDR3 protein: CASSPRSENEQFF

J gene: TRBJ2-7
V gene: TRBV7-9
D gene: NA
clone size: once
CDR3 DNA: TGTGCCAGCAGCTTAGGTATAGGGAGCGAGCAGTACTTC
CDR3 protein: CASSLGIGSEQYF

J gene: TRBJ2-3
V gene: TRBV7-2
D gene: TRBD2
clone size: NA
CDR3 DNA: TGTGCCAGCAGCTTATCTAGCGGGAGCACAGATACGCAGTATTTT
CDR3 protein: CASSLSSGSTDTQYF

J gene: TRBJ2-3
V gene: TRBV7-8
D gene: TRBD1
clone size: NA
CDR3 DNA: TGTGCCAGCAGCGGGACAGGGGGTGCAGATACGCAGTATTTT
CDR3 protein: CASSGTGGADTQYF

J gene: TRBJ2-6
V gene: TRBV4-1
D gene: NA
clone size: NA
CDR3 DNA: TGCGCCAGCAGCCATAGGACAGCTGGGGCCAACGTCCTGACTTTC
CDR3 protein: CASSHRTAGANVLTF

J gene: TRBJ2-2
V gene: TRBV18
D gene: TRBD2
clone size: NA
CDR3 DNA: TGTGCCAGCTCACAAACTCTAGCGGCCCTGGGCGGGGAGCTGTTTTTT
CDR3 protein: CASSQTLAALGGELFF

J gene: TRBJ2-5
V gene: TRBV7-9
D gene: NA
clone size: NA
CDR3 DNA: TGTGCCAGCAGCTTAGAGGCATCGGGGGGCGGTACAGAGACCCAGTACTTC
CDR3 protein: CASSLEASGGGTETQYF

J gene: TRBJ1-6
V gene: TRBV30
D gene: NA
clone size: NA
CDR3 DNA: TGTGCCTGGAGTGTAGCGGGGATCAGCTCCTATAATTCACCCCTCCACTTT
CDR3 protein: CAWSVAGISSYNSPLHF

J gene: TRBJ2-2
V gene: TRBV12-5
D gene: TRBD1
clone size: NA
CDR3 DNA: TGTGCTAGTGGTTTGGGGACAGGGTTACTCGGGGAGCTGTTTTTT
CDR3 protein: CASGLGTGLLGELFF

J gene: TRBJ2-7
V gene: TRBV11-2
D gene: NA
clone size: NA
CDR3 DNA: TGTGCCAGCAGCTCATGGGAGGAGTCCGCTTACGGGCAGTACTTC
CDR3 protein: CASSSWEESAYGQYF

J gene: TRBJ2-7
V gene: TRBV2
D gene: TRBD2
clone size: once
CDR3 DNA: TGTGCCAGCAGTGCTGGCGGGAGGCCCTGGGAGCAGTACTTC
CDR3 protein: CASSAGGRPWEQYF

J gene: TRBJ2-1
V gene: TRBV28
D gene: TRBD1
clone size: NA
CDR3 DNA: TGTGCCAGCAGTGACCTCCAGGGGGCTGGTGAGCAGTTCTTC
CDR3 protein: CASSDLQGAGEQFF

J gene: TRBJ2-2
V gene: TRBV10-3
D gene: NA
clone size: NA
CDR3 DNA: TGTGCCATCACCCCGGTCGGGGACACCGGGGAGCTGTTTTTT
CDR3 protein: CAITPVGDTGELFF

J gene: TRBJ2-1
V gene: TRBV18
D gene: TRBD2
clone size: NA
CDR3 DNA: TGTGCCAGCTCACCCAGGCGGGAGAACAATGAGCAGTTCTTC
CDR3 protein: CASSPRRENNEQFF

J gene: TRBJ2-6
V gene: TRBV4-3
D gene: TRBD2
clone size: NA
CDR3 DNA: TGCGCCAGCAGCCAAGGGACTAGCAGCTCTGGGGCCAACGTCCTGACTTTC
CDR3 protein: CASSQGTSSSGANVLTF

J gene: TRBJ2-7
V gene: TRBV28
D gene: NA
clone size: NA
CDR3 DNA: TGTGCCAGCAGTCTACAGCCCTCCTTGGGCTACGAGCAGTACTTC
CDR3 protein: CASSLQPSLGYEQYF

J gene: TRBJ1-2
V gene: TRBV15
D gene: NA
clone size: many
CDR3 DNA: TGTGCCACCAGCAGTGATCGTGCCCCGAGCCTCAACTATGGCTACACCTTC
CDR3 protein: CATSSDRAPSLNYGYTF

J gene: TRBJ1-2
V gene: TRBV19
D gene: TRBD1
clone size: NA
CDR3 DNA: TGTGCCAGTAGCCGGGGACAGGGGGAATTTTATGGCTACACCTTC
CDR3 protein: CASSRGQGEFYGYTF

J gene: TRBJ1-4
V gene: TRBV18
D gene: NA
clone size: NA
CDR3 DNA: TGTGCCAGCTCGATCCAGGGTATCGAAAAACTGTTTTTT
CDR3 protein: CASSIQGIEKLFF

J gene: TRBJ2-1
V gene: TRBV5-4
D gene: TRBD2
clone size: NA
CDR3 DNA: TGTGCCAGCAGCTTGTTCCTAGCGGCCTACAATGAGCAGTTCTTC
CDR3 protein: CASSLFLAAYNEQFF

J gene: TRBJ1-1
V gene: TRBV4-3
D gene: NA
clone size: once
CDR3 DNA: TGCGCCAGCAGCCGGGATAGGGACAACCGGGGTGGTGACACTGAAGCTTTCTTT
CDR3 protein: CASSRDRDNRGGDTEAFF

J gene: TRBJ1-1
V gene: TRBV18
D gene: NA
clone size: NA
CDR3 DNA: TGTGCCAGCTCGGGCGGGAACCTCGTCGGCACTGAAGCTTTCTTT
CDR3 protein: CASSGGNLVGTEAFF

J gene: TRBJ2-5
V gene: TRBV5-4
D gene: TRBD2
clone size: NA
CDR3 DNA: TGTGCCAGCAGTCGGGGGGCGGGAGGGGTAGAGACCCAGTACTTC
CDR3 protein: CASSRGAGGVETQYF

J gene: TRBJ1-2
V gene: TRBV7-2
D gene: NA
clone size: NA
CDR3 DNA: TGTGCCAGCAGCTTAGTAGATTATGGCTACACCTTC
CDR3 protein: CASSLVDYGYTF

J gene: TRBJ2-1
V gene: TRBV10-1
D gene: NA
clone size: once
CDR3 DNA: TGCGCCAGCAGTGAGTCGGTGGGCGATGAGCAGTTCTTC
CDR3 protein: CASSESVGDEQFF

J gene: TRBJ2-3
V gene: TRBV19
D gene: NA
clone size: NA
CDR3 DNA: TGTGCCAGTAGTATATCGGGGTCTAGCACAGATACGCAGTATTTT
CDR3 protein: CASSISGSSTDTQYF

J gene: TRBJ2-7
V gene: TRBV19
D gene: NA
clone size: NA
CDR3 DNA: TGTGCCAGTAGTATGACGGGGTTAGTGAGCTACGAGCAGTACTTC
CDR3 protein: CASSMTGLVSYEQYF

J gene: TRBJ2-1
V gene: TRBV9
D gene: NA
clone size: NA
CDR3 DNA: TGTGCCAGCAGCGTAGCCGTGGGGGGAGGAACCTACAATGAGCAGTTCTTC
CDR3 protein: CASSVAVGGGTYNEQFF

J gene: TRBJ2-1
V gene: TRBV5-6
D gene: TRBD1
clone size: NA
CDR3 DNA: TGTGCCAGCAGCTCCGGGACAGGGGGCATCTCCTACAATGAGCAGTTCTTC
CDR3 protein: CASSSGTGGISYNEQFF

J gene: TRBJ2-1
V gene: TRBV6-1
D gene: NA
clone size: NA
CDR3 DNA: TGTGCCAGCAGTGAAGAACCGGAGGGGTCTCGCGAGCAGTTCTTC
CDR3 protein: CASSEEPEGSREQFF

J gene: TRBJ1-4
V gene: TRBV6-1
D gene: TRBD1
clone size: NA
CDR3 DNA: TGTGCCAGCAGTGAAGCGGTGTTTTGGGACAGGGGGCGGGATAATGAAAAACTGTTTTTT
CDR3 protein: CASSEAVFWDRGRDNEKLFF

J gene: TRBJ2-3
V gene: TRBV5-1
D gene: TRBD2
clone size: NA
CDR3 DNA: TGCGCCAGCAGCCGCTTGGGGGGACTAGCGGGAGGGGAGGATACGCAGTATTTT
CDR3 protein: CASSRLGGLAGGEDTQYF

J gene: TRBJ2-7
V gene: TRBV5-1
D gene: TRBD1
clone size: NA
CDR3 DNA: TGCGCCAGCAGCCACAGGGGGAACTACGAGCAGTACTTC
CDR3 protein: CASSHRGNYEQYF

J gene: TRBJ2-3
V gene: TRBV7-2
D gene: TRBD2
clone size: NA
CDR3 DNA: TGTGCCAGCAGCTTAAAACTAGCGGGAAGGTCAGATACGCAGTATTTT
CDR3 protein: CASSLKLAGRSDTQYF

J gene: TRBJ1-4
V gene: TRBV18
D gene: NA
clone size: NA
CDR3 DNA: TGTGCCAGCTCACCAAGGACAACAACTAATGAAAAACTGTTTTTT
CDR3 protein: CASSPRTTTNEKLFF

J gene: TRBJ2-1
V gene: TRBV9
D gene: NA
clone size: once
CDR3 DNA: TGTGCCAGCAGCGTCTACAGCTCCTACAATGAGCAGTTCTTC
CDR3 protein: CASSVYSSYNEQFF

J gene: TRBJ2-4
V gene: TRBV4-1
D gene: NA
clone size: few
CDR3 DNA: TGCGCCAGCAGCCAGACAGTGGTAGCCAAAAACATTCAGTACTTC
CDR3 protein: CASSQTVVAKNIQYF

J gene: TRBJ1-4
V gene: TRBV2
D gene: NA
clone size: NA
CDR3 DNA: TGTGCCAGCAGTGAACGGTCCCCGCTGGAAAAACTGTTTTTT
CDR3 protein: CASSERSPLEKLFF

J gene: TRBJ2-7
V gene: TRBV10-3
D gene: NA
clone size: NA
CDR3 DNA: TGTGCCATCAGTGCTAGCGGGACAGGCGAGCAGTACTTC
CDR3 protein: CAISASGTGEQYF